These T cell receptor beta chains were read from a single sample in a study of shared clonotypes between healthy human individuals. Assay: immunoSEQ multiplex PCR; the TCRdb copy retains only in-frame clones and omits some. The sample yields about 550,000 clones, just under 97% seen once. Specimen: naive CD8+ T cells sorted from blood. These receptor sequences come from a young woman in good health. The CDR3 runs from the conserved cysteine through the conserved F or W. Fields, in order: clone size, V gene, D gene, J gene, CDR3 protein, CDR3 DNA. The D gene is left open where the match is weak. A row's size may be missing; if present it is once, few, many or a size class.

size: .
V: TRBV4-1
D: .
J: TRBJ1-1
CDR3: CASSHPGNANTEAFF
DNA: TGCGCCAGCAGCCACCCCGGGAACGCGAACACTGAAGCTTTCTTT

size: once
V: TRBV4-1
D: .
J: TRBJ2-7
CDR3: CASSQGGSGAADEQYF
DNA: TGCGCCAGCAGCCAAGGGGGGTCGGGGGCCGCTGACGAGCAGTACTTC

size: .
V: TRBV4-1
D: .
J: TRBJ2-7
CDR3: CASSQTQGSYEQYF
DNA: TGCGCCAGCAGCCAAACCCAGGGATCCTACGAGCAGTACTTC

size: .
V: TRBV7-2
D: .
J: TRBJ2-1
CDR3: CASSLEVWRADNEQFF
DNA: TGTGCCAGCAGCTTAGAGGTGTGGCGGGCTGACAATGAGCAGTTCTTC

size: .
V: TRBV14
D: TRBD1
J: TRBJ1-1
CDR3: CASSPQTSGGEAFF
DNA: TGTGCCAGCAGCCCCCAAACATCAGGGGGTGAAGCTTTCTTT

size: .
V: TRBV13
D: TRBD2
J: TRBJ2-7
CDR3: CASSLALLSGGVYEQYF
DNA: TGTGCCAGCAGCTTAGCTCTTCTAAGCGGGGGGGTGTACGAGCAGTACTTC

size: .
V: TRBV27
D: TRBD2
J: TRBJ2-7
CDR3: CASSLGGTSGLEQYF
DNA: TGTGCCAGCAGTTTAGGGGGGACTAGCGGACTGGAGCAGTACTTC

size: .
V: TRBV2
D: .
J: TRBJ1-5
CDR3: CASREKGFSNQPQHF
DNA: TGTGCCAGCAGAGAGAAGGGGTTTAGCAATCAGCCCCAGCATTTT

size: once
V: TRBV25-1
D: TRBD1
J: TRBJ1-2
CDR3: CASSDGQGARGYTF
DNA: TGTGCCAGCAGTGACGGGCAGGGGGCGAGAGGCTACACCTTC

size: once
V: TRBV11-2
D: TRBD1
J: TRBJ2-1
CDR3: CASSSTGSPNDEQFF
DNA: TGTGCCAGCAGCTCGACAGGGTCCCCCAATGATGAGCAGTTCTTC

size: .
V: TRBV2
D: .
J: TRBJ1-2
CDR3: CASRETGWVYGYTF
DNA: TGTGCCAGCAGGGAGACAGGCTGGGTCTATGGCTACACCTTC

size: .
V: TRBV19
D: TRBD2
J: TRBJ2-2
CDR3: CASSLASGRRELFF
DNA: TGTGCCAGTAGTCTCGCTAGCGGGAGAAGGGAGCTGTTTTTT

size: once
V: TRBV7-8
D: .
J: TRBJ1-2
CDR3: CASSPLGIGYGYTF
DNA: TGTGCCAGCAGCCCATTAGGGATCGGCTATGGCTACACCTTC

size: .
V: TRBV6-6
D: .
J: TRBJ1-1
CDR3: CASSLGATEAFF
DNA: TGTGCCAGCAGTTTAGGGGCCACTGAAGCTTTCTTT